A single sample is the source of the 10 T cell receptor beta chains below, sequenced in a study of blood T cell repertoires in COVID-19. Profiled with immunoSEQ multiplex PCR; TCRdb holds only in-frame clones, not every one. The sample consists of some 16,000 clones, roughly 80% of them appearing once. Sequencing input: peripheral blood. All receptors derive from a man aged 65 to 79 with active or convalescent COVID-19.

The gene calls are TRBV7-8 and TRBJ1-6; 8 bases map to TRBD1. The CDR3 covers 16 residues. Germline V gene sequence: CDR1 SGHVS, CDR2 FQNEAQ. The V segment lost 2 bases and the J segment 9 bases; nucleotides outside the gene matches: 9. The CDR3 DNA reads as TGTGCCAGCAGCTTAACGGAGGACAGGGTTAGTTCACCCCTCCACTTT. Protein: CASSLTEDRVSSPLHF.

J is TRBJ2-1 and V is TRBV3-1 (or the pseudogene TRBV3-2); TRBD1 matches at 9 bases. Germline CDR1 is LGHDT and CDR2 is YNNKEL (reference sequence). This CDR3 spans 15 amino acids. V dropped 3 bases and J dropped 6; count of bases not matched to a gene: 6. The CDR3 region is CASSQGQGGVNEQFF. The DNA for the CDR3 is TGTGCCAGCAGCCAGGGACAGGGTGGTGTCAATGAGCAGTTCTTC.

The rearrangement uses TRBV5-4 and TRBJ2-3, with D possibly TRBD2 on 6 matching bases. This CDR3 is built from 16 residues. Looked up from germline, CDR1 is SGHNT and CDR2 is YYREEE (reference sequence). Trimming pared 4 bases from V and 0 bases from J, leaving 15 bases between. The CDR3 region has the DNA TGTGCCAGCAGCCTCGGCGGGGCTACGAGCACAGATACGCAGTATTTT. As protein: CASSLGGATSTDTQYF.

The gene calls are TRBV5-4 and TRBJ1-6, with 8 positions matching TRBD1. Germline CDR1 reads SGHNT; CDR2 reads YYREEE (reference sequence). The V and J ends lost 0 bases and 7 bases, in that order; junction bases with no gene match: 0. The CDR3 runs to 14 residues. The CDR3 spells CASSLDRGNSPLHF. In nucleotides, the CDR3 is TGTGCCAGCAGCTTGGACAGGGGGAATTCACCCCTCCACTTT.

The chain uses TRBV4-2 and TRBJ1-3, with TRBD1 identical over 9 bases. Trimming at V came to 4 bases and at J to 0 bases, leaving 4 bases not matched to a gene. This CDR3 region has 16 residues. Germline CDR1 LGHNA, CDR2 YNFKEQ. The CDR3 is CASSPGTGSSGNTIYF. DNA for the CDR3: TGTGCCAGCAGCCCCGGGACAGGGTCCTCTGGAAACACCATATATTTT.

CDR3 in DNA: TGCGCCAGCAGCCCACCCGGGACTACTCACTCCTACAATGAGCAGTTCTTC. Amino acids: CASSPPGTTHSYNEQFF. The chain is built from TRBV5-1 and TRBJ2-1, with 7 positions matching TRBD2. In germline, CDR1 is SGHRS, CDR2 YFSETQ. After removal of 4 bases from V and 0 bases from J, the junction contained 10 bases not matched to a gene. This CDR3 comprises 17 residues.

This rearrangement joins TRBV4-1 to TRBJ2-5; 10 bases line up with TRBD2. The CDR3 runs to 17 residues. Trimming removed 2 bases from V and 5 bases from J; junction bases left unmatched: 11. Germline values: CDR1 MGHRA, CDR2 YSYEKL. This CDR3 is CASSQLTSGGAHETQYF. CDR3 coding DNA: TGCGCCAGCAGCCAATTAACAAGCGGGGGGGCCCATGAGACCCAGTACTTC.

This clone was found once. This chain connects TRBV10-1 to TRBJ2-5, with a tentative D call TRBD2 (6 bases). The CDR3 contains 14 residues. Trimming pared 6 bases from V and 5 bases from J, leaving 16 bases between. Germline V gene data show CDR1 as WNHNN and CDR2 as SYGVQD (reference sequence). DNA of the CDR3: TGCGCCAGCAGCCCTCCGGGGGACGGCGAGACCCAGTACTTC. Its protein product is CASSPPGDGETQYF.

V gene TRBV19 combines with J gene TRBJ1-5; D is undetermined. Between the trimmed V and J ends, which lost 6 bases and 9 bases, there was a span of 15 bases. This CDR3 has 13 residues. Germline CDR1 is LNHDA and CDR2 is SQIVND (reference sequence). In nucleotides, the CDR3 is TGTGCCAGTAGAACGTCCGAGGCCCGGCCCCAGCATTTT. This codes for CASRTSEARPQHF.

This clone appeared once. The rearrangement uses TRBV5-1 and TRBJ1-2; TRBD1 is a possible D gene (5 bases). V lost 4 bases to trimming and J lost 5 bases, with 15 bases between them. CDR1 and CDR2 (germline): SGHRS, YFSETQ. CDR3 size: 14 residues. This CDR3 is CASSSWGEGYGYTF. The CDR3 nucleotides are TGCGCCAGCAGCAGCTGGGGGGAAGGTTATGGCTACACCTTC.